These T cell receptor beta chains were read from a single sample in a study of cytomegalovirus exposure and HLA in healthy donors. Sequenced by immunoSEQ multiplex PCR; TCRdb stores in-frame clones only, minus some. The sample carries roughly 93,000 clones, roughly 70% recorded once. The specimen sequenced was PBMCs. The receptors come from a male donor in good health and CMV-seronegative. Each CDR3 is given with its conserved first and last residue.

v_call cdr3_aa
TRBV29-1 CSVMTGTQPQHF
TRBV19 CASSIPREDSGNTIYF
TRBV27 CASRRDRGDYGYTF
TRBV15 CATSSGDRGRGNEQFF
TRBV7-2 CASSLPAAANTGELFF
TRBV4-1 CASSQPDSPGGNQPQHF
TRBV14 CASSPCGQFF
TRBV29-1 CSVGGGGTGANVLTF
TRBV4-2 CASSQEAGRGTEAFF
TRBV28 CASSGTGRGFYEQYF
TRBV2 CASRTGLGGNTIYF
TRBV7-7 CASSPDRVQETQYF
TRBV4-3 CASSQGTGNPYGYTF
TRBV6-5 CASSYSLFQGAHGYTF
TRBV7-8 CASRGDWAGYTF
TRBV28 CASSNRPGGQGLSNQPQHF
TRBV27 CASSWGTSGYNEQFF
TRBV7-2 CASSPVGGGNQPQHF
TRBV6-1 CASRTLRQSDYEQYF
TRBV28 CASSFPGIHNYGYTF
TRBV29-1 CSVEDYEHSYEQYF
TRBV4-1 CASSQATGSGYTF
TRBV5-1 CASSWNSGRYNEQFF
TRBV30 CAWSVPFEGGETQYF
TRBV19 CASSILSGQRNQPQHF
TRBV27 CASSLSHGRTRPEPYEQYF
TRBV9 CASSLGSGPYEQYF
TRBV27 CASSFARSSYEQYF
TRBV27 CASSSGTSGNGEQYF
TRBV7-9 CASSPEVGQGQETQYF
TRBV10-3 CAISEAVAASSYNEQFF
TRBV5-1 CASSYRDRVPNEKLFF
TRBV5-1 CASSPGQGNEKLFF
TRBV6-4 CASRTRVSNLTQYF
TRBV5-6 CASSSGGGSGETQYF
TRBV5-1 CASSRTSGAYEQYF
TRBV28 CASSLYRGRVQPQHF
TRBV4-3 CASSQGAGTGELTYEQYF
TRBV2 CASSGLAETSTDTQYF
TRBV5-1 CASLGSPREGGQYF
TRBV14 CASSLLAGGYQETQYF
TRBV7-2 CASSFRQGATDTQYF
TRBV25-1 CASSAPGQGTYEQYF
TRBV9 CASSPRTGANQPQHF
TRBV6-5 CASSYSSGAYEQYF
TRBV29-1 CSVDTGELFF
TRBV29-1 CSVVGGGEETQYF
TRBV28 CASKSPDRPYGYTF
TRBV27 CASSLYRGGGGETQYF
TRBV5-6 CASSWDRGNTEAFF
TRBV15 CATSRTHRGGNEKLFF
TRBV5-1 CASSRTGGEYNEQFF
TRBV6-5 CASRGAGTDTQYF